The TCR beta chain described here comes from a study of blood T cell repertoires in COVID-19. Study in general: Donors in the United States, Italy and Spain gave samples during acute or convalescent COVID-19. T cells, B-cell-depleted T cells, or PBMCs provided the cDNA or gDNA that served as material.

In the original processing: It was from reference gene primer amplification that nucleated cell counts were estimated. Sequenced by immunoSEQ multiplex PCR; TCRdb stores in-frame clones only, minus some. V and J calls and clone size come straight from that table; D and trimming were deduced from the DNA. The sample yields 75,000 to 95,000 clones, around four fifths seen once. This clone was found once. The germline V gene has CDR1 SGHTA and CDR2 FQGNSA. The CDR3 runs to 14 residues. V gave up 5 bases and J gave up 1 base, with 12 bases separating them. Source material: peripheral blood. The chain combines TRBV7-2 with TRBJ2-7; D uncertain. The TCR sequence derives from a man aged 45-60 years with acute or convalescent COVID-19. The CDR3 here is CASSPRLQSYEQYF. CDR3 coding DNA: TGTGCCAGCAGCCCGCGACTTCAATCCTACGAGCAGTACTTC. The full variable domain, in which reference TRBV7-2 and TRBJ2-7 provide the parts outside the CDR3, is GAGVSQSPSNKVTEKGKDVELRCDPISGHTALYWYRQSLGQGLEFLIYFQGNSAPDKSGLPSDRFSAERTGGSVSTLTIQRTQQEDSAVYLCASSPRLQSYEQYFGPGTRLTVT.